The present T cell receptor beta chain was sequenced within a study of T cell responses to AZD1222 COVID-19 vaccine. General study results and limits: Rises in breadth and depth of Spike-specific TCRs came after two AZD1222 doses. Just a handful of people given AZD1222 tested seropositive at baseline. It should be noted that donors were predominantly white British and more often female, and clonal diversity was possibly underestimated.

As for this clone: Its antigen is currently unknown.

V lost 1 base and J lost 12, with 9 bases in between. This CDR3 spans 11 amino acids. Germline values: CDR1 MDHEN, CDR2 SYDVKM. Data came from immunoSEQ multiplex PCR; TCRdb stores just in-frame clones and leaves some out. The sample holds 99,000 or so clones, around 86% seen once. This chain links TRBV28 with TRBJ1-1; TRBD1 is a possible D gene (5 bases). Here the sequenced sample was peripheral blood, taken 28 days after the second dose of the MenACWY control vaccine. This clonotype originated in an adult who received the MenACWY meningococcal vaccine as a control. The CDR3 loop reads CASSLFRGTFF. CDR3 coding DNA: TGTGCCAGCAGTTTATTCCGGGGGACTTTCTTT.